The 22 T cell receptor beta chains in this list originate from one sample, sequenced in a study of early T cells in non-severe SARS-CoV-2 infection. TCRdb re-analysed the 5' RACE reads in MiXCR, keeping a single row per CDR3 protein. The repertoire includes around 84,000 distinct CDR3 sequences, approximately 14% of them detected once, and more than 6.5% sits in the top ten. What was sequenced was whole blood. Every receptor here comes from an adult who was a healthcare worker with PCR-confirmed SARS-CoV-2 infection or an uninfected control (not recorded which).

This clonotype was found a few times. The V and J genes are TRBV29-1 and TRBJ1-1; no definite D call. The germline V gene has CDR1 SQVTM and CDR2 ANQGSEA. Trimming left V 8 bases short and J 4 bases short, with 14 bases between. The CDR3 is made up of 12 amino acids. The CDR3 reads CSHLVPGTEAFF. The CDR3 coding sequence is TGCAGCCATCTGGTTCCCGGCACTGAAGCTTTCTTT.

This clonotype was observed a few times. The chain employs TRBV12-3 or TRBV12-4 and TRBJ2-5, with D perhaps matching TRBD2 (6 bases). This CDR3 has 15 amino acids. V gave up 5 bases and J gave up 3 bases, with 16 bases separating them. CDR3 amino acids: CASSPRRREKETQYF. DNA for the CDR3: TGTGCCAGCAGTCCCCGAAGACGGGAGAAAGAGACCCAGTACTTC.

In its sample, this clonotype was seen many times. V gene TRBV4-2 combines with J gene TRBJ1-4, with 7 nucleotides matching TRBD1. The CDR3 loop spans 17 amino acids. V was clipped by 0 bases and J by 4 bases; unmatched bases: 8. Germline V gene data show CDR1 as LGHNA and CDR2 as YNFKEQ. CDR3 residues: CASSQDERNRGNEKLFF. The CDR3, as DNA: TGTGCCAGCAGCCAAGATGAACGAAACAGGGGTAATGAAAAACTGTTTTTT.

V is TRBV12-3 or TRBV12-4 and J is TRBJ1-1; D gene uncertain. The V end was cut by 6 bases, the J end by 5 bases, with 16 bases between. This CDR3 region has 14 residues. The CDR3 region is CASSFVRTDTEAFF. CDR3 in DNA: TGTGCCAGCAGCTTTGTTCGTACAGATACTGAAGCTTTCTTT.

The chain carries TRBV25-1 and TRBJ2-3, with TRBD1 identical over 10 bases. CDR1 and CDR2 (germline): MGHDK, SYGVNS. This CDR3 has 17 amino acids. V was clipped by 4 bases and J by 3 bases; unmatched bases: 10. For the CDR3, the DNA is TGTGCCAGCAGTGGCTCTCCGGGACAGGGGCTTACAGATACGCAGTATTTT. This sequence encodes CASSGSPGQGLTDTQYF.

CDR3 region: CSVVGGRAGNEQFF. CDR3 nucleotides: TGCAGCGTTGTAGGTGGGAGGGCAGGAAATGAGCAGTTCTTC. This rearrangement joins TRBV29-1 to TRBJ2-1; 7 nucleotides align to TRBD2. V shed 4 bases and J 7 bases; nucleotides not matched to a gene: 10. The CDR3 is 14 amino acids. The germline V gene encodes CDR1 SQVTM and CDR2 ANQGSEA.

This clonotype was counted many times. The rearrangement uses TRBV20-1 and TRBJ1-1; TRBD1 might be the D (5 bases). V was shortened by 2 bases and J by 8 bases, with 9 bases between the two germline ends. Germline V CDR1 and CDR2: DFQATT, SNEGSKA (reference sequence). The CDR3 is 11 residues long. In DNA, the CDR3 is TGCAGTGCTAGACGGACAAACGAAGCTTTCTTT. Translating it yields CSARRTNEAFF.

This clonotype was detected a few times. The chain is built from TRBV2 and TRBJ2-1, with 7 bases identical to TRBD1. The CDR3 loop spans 15 amino acids. V shed 4 bases, J shed 3 bases, and the junction held 6 bases outside the gene matches. Germline values: CDR1 SNHLY, CDR2 FYNNEI. The CDR3 is CASSASGQLYNEQFF. In DNA form, the CDR3 reads TGTGCCAGCAGTGCCTCGGGACAGCTCTACAATGAGCAGTTCTTC.

In the case of this clonotype: A single base separates this from a much larger clone, so it may be a read error. The gene calls are TRBV28 and TRBJ2-4; D is perhaps TRBD2 (5 bases). Germline V gives CDR1 MDHEN, CDR2 SYDVKM. This CDR3 contains 16 residues. The CDR3 DNA is TGTGCCAGCAGTACCGCTGGGTCGCTAGCCAAAATCATTCAGTACTTC. Translated, it gives CASSTAGSLAKIIQYF.

The gene calls are TRBV6-5 and TRBJ2-5; D might be TRBD2 (5 bases). CDR1 is MNHEY, CDR2 SVGAGI, per germline. V gave up 5 bases and J gave up 3 bases, with 10 bases separating them. The CDR3 covers 13 residues. The CDR3 reads CASSGFGEETQYF. Written as DNA, the CDR3 is TGTGCCAGCAGTGGGTTCGGGGAAGAGACCCAGTACTTC.

This chain joins TRBV6-2 or TRBV6-3 and TRBJ2-1, with TRBD2 matching over 10 bases. This CDR3 region has 16 residues. The trim removed 0 bases at V and 8 bases at J, leaving 7 bases unmatched. CDR1 and CDR2 from the germline V gene are MNHEY and SVGEGT. The CDR3 DNA reads as TGTGCCAGCAGTTACTCGAAGCGGGAGGGCGTTGATGAGCAGTTCTTC. As protein: CASSYSKREGVDEQFF.

This clonotype was observed at least ten times. The V call is TRBV18, the J call TRBJ2-7; D tentatively reads TRBD1 or TRBD2 (6 bases each). Germline CDR1 and CDR2: KGHSH and LQKENI. The V end lost 6 bases, the J end lost 4 bases, and 22 bases lay between the germline ends. CDR3 length equals 16 residues. The CDR3 DNA is TGTGCCAGCTCGTTTGGACAGTCTCGGAGGGATTACGAGCAGTACTTC. It codes for CASSFGQSRRDYEQYF.

This clonotype was counted a few times. This sequence joins TRBV25-1 and TRBJ1-5; TRBD1 aligns across 9 bases. The CDR3 covers 16 residues. Unmatched junction bases numbered 6, after V lost 4 bases and J lost 2 bases. Germline V lookup: CDR1 MGHDK, CDR2 SYGVNS. The CDR3 protein is CASSAPGQGGNQPQHF. In DNA form, the CDR3 reads TGTGCCAGCAGTGCTCCGGGACAGGGAGGCAATCAGCCCCAGCATTTT.

This sequence joins TRBV18 and TRBJ1-4; unclear D gene. CDR1 KGHSH and CDR2 LQKENI come from the germline V gene. The V gene lost 3 bases and the J gene lost 3 bases, with 11 bases spanning the gap. This CDR3 contains 15 residues. This chain's CDR3 is CASSPRGPSNEKLFF. The CDR3 coding sequence is TGTGCCAGCTCACCGAGAGGGCCTTCTAATGAAAAACTGTTTTTT.

This clonotype was seen more than once but under ten times. The J gene is TRBJ2-7, the V gene TRBV29-1, with 9 bases matching TRBD1. Germline V gene sequence: CDR1 SQVTM, CDR2 ANQGSEA. CDR3 size: 13 residues. Trimming cost V 4 bases and J 8 bases; bases outside gene matches: 9. CDR3 loop: CSVVEGQGWKQYF. CDR3 DNA: TGCAGCGTTGTCGAGGGACAGGGTTGGAAGCAGTACTTC.

The V gene is TRBV4-1, the J gene TRBJ1-2; D possibly corresponds to TRBD1 (6 bases). The V gene lost 0 bases and the J gene lost 7 bases, with 15 bases spanning the gap. Germline V gives CDR1 MGHRA, CDR2 YSYEKL. This CDR3 has 15 residues. The CDR3 nucleotides read TGCGCCAGCAGCCAAGATTCTTGGGGGCGGAGTGGCTACACCTTC. This gives the protein CASSQDSWGRSGYTF.

This clonotype appeared a few times. The rearrangement links TRBV5-1 to TRBJ2-2; 8 bases are shared with TRBD1. V shed 4 bases, J shed 13 bases, and the junction held 12 bases outside the gene matches. Germline loops: CDR1 SGHRS, CDR2 YFSETQ. This CDR3 is 14 amino acids long. The CDR3 DNA sequence: TGCGCCAGCAGCCCCGAAGCTGACAGGGGCTTGCTGTTTTTT. It encodes CASSPEADRGLLFF.

Only a few counts were recorded for this clonotype. V gene TRBV19 combines with J gene TRBJ2-1, with D tentatively TRBD2 (5 bases). V dropped 1 base and J dropped 2 bases, with 9 bases sitting between them. CDR1 is LNHDA, CDR2 SQIVND, per germline (reference sequence). The length of the CDR3 is 15 residues. The CDR3 DNA follows: TGTGCCAGTAGTATAGTCAGCGGAGCCTACAATGAGCAGTTCTTC. Its translation is CASSIVSGAYNEQFF.

This clonotype was recorded a few times. The chain links TRBV28 to TRBJ2-3, with 12 bases aligning to TRBD2. Per the germline V gene, CDR1 is MDHEN and CDR2 is SYDVKM. V trimming: 3 bases; J trimming: 0 bases; junction bases outside the gene matches: 4. The CDR3 sequence is 17 residues long. Here the CDR3 reads CASSLYGLAGSTDTQYF. Here the CDR3 DNA reads TGTGCCAGCAGTTTGTACGGACTAGCGGGGAGCACAGATACGCAGTATTTT.

The V and J genes are TRBV4-1 and TRBJ2-7; 8 positions match TRBD1. This CDR3 spans 18 amino acids. CDR1 and CDR2 (germline): MGHRA, YSYEKL. Germline trimming cut 2 bases from V and 0 bases from J; bases unmatched to any gene: 12. Here the CDR3 reads CASSQTRGTGLPSYEQYF. As DNA, the CDR3 is TGCGCCAGCAGCCAAACGAGGGGGACAGGTCTACCCTCCTACGAGCAGTACTTC.

The count of this clonotype is one. The V gene is TRBV28, the J gene TRBJ1-2, with D perhaps matching TRBD1 (6 bases). V dropped 6 bases and J dropped 8 bases, with 22 bases sitting between them. CDR1 and CDR2 (germline): MDHEN, SYDVKM. This CDR3 region has 15 residues. CDR3 loop: CASSSGGGRQYGYTF. The CDR3 region has the DNA TGTGCCAGCAGCAGCGGCGGGGGCAGGCAATACGGCTACACCTTC.

This clonotype was seen many times. This chain joins TRBV5-1 and TRBJ1-5; the D gene is possibly TRBD1 (5 bases). Trimming removed 0 bases from V and 3 bases from J, with 7 bases in between. This CDR3 region has 14 residues. Germline V lookup: CDR1 SGHRS, CDR2 YFSETQ. CDR3 nucleotide sequence: TGCGCCAGCAGCTTGGGGGGGAACAATCAGCCCCAGCATTTT. Amino acids: CASSLGGNNQPQHF.